The 8 T cell receptor beta chains presented below share a single source sample, sequenced in a study of OX40 agonist ivuxolimab in advanced cancers. Receptors were amplified or captured by the immunoSEQ multiplex PCR assay. The table was pulled from immuneACCESS by TCRdb, which kept in-frame rearrangements only. Such tables lose some clones; where checked, under half of the loss comes from unresolved V genes, and the rest has no known cause. The sample yields tens of thousands of clones; 75% to 90% were counted once. Under 0.65% of the sample rests with the top ten. Specimen: CD4+ or CD8+ T cells sorted from blood, collected in a trial of the OX40 agonist ivuxolimab. Every receptor here comes from an adult with an advanced solid tumor such as melanoma, head and neck, liver or kidney cancer.

This chain links TRBV6-4 with TRBJ2-3, with D perhaps matching TRBD2 (6 bases). Trimming took 4 bases from V and 5 from J, leaving 13 bases between them. Germline V gene lookup returns CDR1 MRHNA and CDR2 SNTAGT. There are 14 residues in the CDR3. For the CDR3, the DNA is TGTGCCAGCAGTGCCGGGAGTCGGAGAGATACGCAGTATTTT. The encoded protein is CASSAGSRRDTQYF.

In this sample, this clone turned up once. CDR3 loop: CAWGQAGANVLTF. CDR3 nucleotide sequence: TGTGCCTGGGGACAGGCAGGGGCCAACGTCCTGACTTTC. The V gene is TRBV30, the J gene TRBJ2-6; 7 nucleotides match TRBD1. This CDR3 has 13 amino acids. Germline V CDR1 and CDR2: GTSNPN, SVGIG (reference sequence). V dropped 5 bases and J dropped 4; count of bases not matched to a gene: 2.

The CDR3 reads CAWSGSEKLFF. CDR3 DNA: TGTGCCTGGAGTGGGTCGGAGAAACTGTTTTTT. The gene calls are TRBV30 and TRBJ1-4; the D is unclear. In germline, CDR1 is GTSNPN, CDR2 SVGIG (reference sequence). V was cut by 1 base and J by 11 bases, with 8 bases left in between. The CDR3 runs to 11 residues.

J is TRBJ1-2 and V is TRBV6-1, with 7 nucleotides matching TRBD1. The trim removed 4 bases at V and 4 bases at J, leaving 9 bases unmatched. The V gene's germline CDR1 is MNHNS and CDR2 SASEGT. This CDR3 has 15 amino acids. The CDR3 protein is CASSGSGQWIYGYTF. The CDR3 DNA reads as TGTGCCAGCAGTGGATCGGGACAGTGGATCTATGGCTACACCTTC.

The chain recombines TRBV6-1 with TRBJ2-2, with 8 bases aligning to TRBD1. The J segment lost 4 bases and the V segment lost 4 bases, leaving 11 bases of the junction unmatched. This CDR3 comprises 17 residues. Germline assignment: CDR1 MNHNS and CDR2 SASEGT. CDR3 sequence (DNA): TGTGCCAGCAGTGGCCTGAGGGGGACAGGAAGCACCGGGGAGCTGTTTTTT. Translated: CASSGLRGTGSTGELFF.

V is TRBV28 and J is TRBJ2-1; D may be TRBD2 (6 bases). The V gene's germline CDR1 is MDHEN and CDR2 SYDVKM. This CDR3 is 15 amino acids long. Trimming removed 6 bases at V and 4 bases at J, with 16 bases between. As DNA, the CDR3 is TGTGCCAGCAGGGGAACTGAGGGGAGGTACAATGAGCAGTTCTTC. This translates into CASRGTEGRYNEQFF. The variable domain in full, with the rest retrieved from reference TRBV28 and TRBJ2-1, is DVKVTQSSRYLVKRTGEKVFLECVQDMDHENMFWYRQDPGLGLRLIYFSYDVKMKEKGDIPEGYSVSREKKERFSLILESASTNQTSMYLCASRGTEGRYNEQFFGPGTRLTVL.

The rearrangement links TRBV2 to TRBJ2-7; TRBD2 is a possible D gene (7 bases). Trimming removed 10 bases from V and 4 bases from J, with 17 bases in between. The CDR3 consists of 13 residues. Germline V gene lookup returns CDR1 SNHLY and CDR2 FYNNEI. CDR3 protein: CATLRGGGYEQYF. Here the CDR3 DNA reads TGTGCCACCCTGAGGGGGGGCGGGTACGAGCAGTACTTC.

This chain connects TRBV11-3 to TRBJ2-1; tentative D call: TRBD2 (7 bases). The germline V gene has CDR1 SGHNT and CDR2 YENEEA. This CDR3 region has 15 residues. V was clipped by 5 bases and J by 3 bases, with 14 bases between them. In DNA, the CDR3 is TGTGCCAGCAGCCAGGGGACTAAGATCTACAATGAGCAGTTCTTC. Its protein product is CASSQGTKIYNEQFF.